What follows are 5 T cell receptor beta chains derived from one specimen sequenced in a study of OX40 agonist ivuxolimab in advanced cancers. Measured with immunoSEQ multiplex PCR; TCRdb has only the in-frame clones, and not every one. In the table there are under 75,000 clones, 65% to 85% of which are singletons. The sequencing used CD4+ or CD8+ T cells sorted from blood, collected in a trial of the OX40 agonist ivuxolimab. Receptors originate from an adult with an advanced solid tumor such as melanoma, head and neck, liver or kidney cancer.

Comments on this clone: One end of the junction does not line up with germline, which may come from a read error. The chain recombines TRBV10-3 with TRBJ2-1, with 13 bases aligning to TRBD2. This CDR3 spans 14 amino acids. The germline V gene has CDR1 ENHRY and CDR2 SYGVKD. The CDR3 is CAISESLAGGPMVF. The CDR3 region has the DNA TGTGCCATCAGTGAGTCACTAGCGGGGGGGCCTATGGTCTTC.

The sample holds one count of this clone. V gene TRBV5-1 combines with J gene TRBJ2-3; D is undetermined. This CDR3 spans 14 amino acids. CDR1 and CDR2 from the germline V gene are SGHRS and YFSETQ. With 0 bases removed from V and 4 bases from J, the gap between germline ends came to 9 bases. This CDR3 reads CASSLGRPPDTQYF. CDR3 DNA: TGCGCCAGCAGCTTGGGGCGACCGCCAGATACGCAGTATTTT.

The chain combines TRBV19 with TRBJ1-1; TRBD1 might be the D (6 bases). The CDR3 covers 11 residues. V was cut by 6 bases and J by 5 bases, with 7 bases left in between. From germline, CDR1 is LNHDA and CDR2 SQIVND (reference sequence). The CDR3 region has the DNA TGTGCCAGTAGCCAGGGGACTGAAGCTTTCTTT. It specifies CASSQGTEAFF.

This chain links TRBV18 with TRBJ1-4, with D possibly TRBD1 on 6 matching bases. Trimming took off 3 bases at V and 4 bases at J, with 9 bases between the two ends. There are 14 residues in the CDR3. Germline CDR1 and CDR2: KGHSH and LQKENI. The CDR3 region is CASSPQGHNEKLFF. The DNA of the CDR3 is TGTGCCAGCTCACCCCAGGGACATAATGAAAAACTGTTTTTT.

The genes are TRBV6-1 and TRBJ2-3, with 7 bases matching TRBD1. CDR3 size: 15 residues. V was pared by 5 bases and J by 2 bases, with 7 bases of the junction left unmatched. Germline lookup yields CDR1 MNHNS and CDR2 SASEGT. In nucleotides, the CDR3 is TGTGCCAGCAGTTCACCGGGACAGCTCACAGATACGCAGTATTTT. Amino acid sequence: CASSSPGQLTDTQYF.